What follows is one TCR beta chain and its context. This clonotype was seen more than once but under ten times. Its cognate antigen has yet to be identified. The record has no base qualities; no much larger clone is one base away. V lost 3 bases and J lost 3 bases; the stretch between them is 8 bases long. From the germline V gene, CDR1 is SGHNT and CDR2 is YENEEA. From cysteine to phenylalanine, the CDR3 is 13 amino acids long. Only the CDR3 part of the read is kept: 39 bases, read in frame from the first base. The data derive from a study of blood T cells in healthy people across ages (dated by TCRdb to between 2014 and 2016). For context, the study as a whole: In model experiments, template switching captured about one uniquely barcoded TCR beta cDNA molecule for every two T cells. Age-related changes in TCR beta repertoire diversity were measured in the study by deep sequencing normalized with unique cDNA molecular identifiers. Donors were grouped into four age groups: young (average approximately 16 years), middle-aged (approximately 41), aged (about 59) and long-lived (about 90). Donors of different ages were randomly distributed across sequencing lanes to avoid experimental bias. Using the same blood draw, the study looked at two additional independent replicas of 1 million unique cDNA reads for two donors, one aged 18 to 29 and the other aged 80 or older. The research as a whole found: Compared with the aged group, the long-lived group had more naive CD4+ T cells, fewer expanded clones and increased TCR diversity, a pattern suggesting age selection. Conclusive comparison of naive and antigen-experienced compartments was prevented by the profiling of bulk unsorted PBMCs. The CMV infection status of donors was not known, potentially confounding age-related changes in expanded clonotypes. Observed TCR beta diversity per million T cells fell roughly linearly with age, and a significant reduction was already apparent by age roughly 41. Estimates of total diversity from one million sequenced T cells were regarded as lower bounds and underestimates. The percentage of naive T cells measured by flow cytometry correlated strongly with observed TCR beta diversity.

The library was made by 5' RACE. Sequencing instrument: Illumina HiSeq 2500. A second roughly 7 to 11 cycle PCR used a sample-barcoded 5' primer and a J-beta primer mix. A unique molecular identifier was introduced onto each TCR beta cDNA molecule by a template-switch 5' adaptor carrying 12 random nucleotides. Each sample yielded at least 3 million CDR3-containing paired-end reads. All of the RNA was converted into first-strand cDNA using the Mint cDNA synthesis kit, with a TRBC-specific oligonucleotide serving as the primer. Following uracil-DNA glycosylase treatment, all cDNA underwent a first 18-cycle PCR with the universal primers M1SS and BC2_uni_R. Regarding the original processing steps: Each sample was normalized by randomly selecting 1 million high-quality reads, each carrying a distinct molecular identifier. Reads sharing molecular identifiers were discarded rather than binned into consensus sequences. CDR3 identification, clonotype clustering and error correction used MiTCR with a Q25 quality threshold and the strictest error-elimination algorithm. A nonparametric unseen species model with Euler transformation was used to estimate a lower bound on total TCR beta diversity. TCRdb applied fastp at Q25 and MiXCR to the public reads, then kept only in-frame beta chains. Every CDR3 protein is listed once, alongside the most common genes and DNA of its rows. What appears here as the V and J calls and clone size reflects TCRdb's work, not the paper's. In all, the sample holds 780,000 or so distinct CDR3 sequences, and 56% of those were seen once. The ten largest make up 25% to 30% of the sample.

Donors were under 40 systemically healthy Caucasian individuals from Russia aged 6 to 90 years. About 9.8 milliliters of peripheral blood were drawn from each donor into EDTA-treated Vacutainer tubes. Ficoll-Paque density-gradient centrifugation was used to isolate PBMCs, with at least 7 million per sample. Trizol reagent was used to extract total RNA from the PBMCs, yielding at least 6 micrograms per sample. The percentages of naive CD45RAhigh/CD27high T cells were determined by flow cytometry on a PBMC aliquot from every donor. The receptor was isolated from a man aged 35-49 years in good health. This chain joins TRBV11-3 to TRBJ2-5; no confident D gene assignment can be made. Sequences were obtained from blood. CDR3 sequence: CASSLIAKETQYF. DNA sequence: TGTGCCAGCAGCTTGATCGCTAAAGAGACCCAGTACTTC.